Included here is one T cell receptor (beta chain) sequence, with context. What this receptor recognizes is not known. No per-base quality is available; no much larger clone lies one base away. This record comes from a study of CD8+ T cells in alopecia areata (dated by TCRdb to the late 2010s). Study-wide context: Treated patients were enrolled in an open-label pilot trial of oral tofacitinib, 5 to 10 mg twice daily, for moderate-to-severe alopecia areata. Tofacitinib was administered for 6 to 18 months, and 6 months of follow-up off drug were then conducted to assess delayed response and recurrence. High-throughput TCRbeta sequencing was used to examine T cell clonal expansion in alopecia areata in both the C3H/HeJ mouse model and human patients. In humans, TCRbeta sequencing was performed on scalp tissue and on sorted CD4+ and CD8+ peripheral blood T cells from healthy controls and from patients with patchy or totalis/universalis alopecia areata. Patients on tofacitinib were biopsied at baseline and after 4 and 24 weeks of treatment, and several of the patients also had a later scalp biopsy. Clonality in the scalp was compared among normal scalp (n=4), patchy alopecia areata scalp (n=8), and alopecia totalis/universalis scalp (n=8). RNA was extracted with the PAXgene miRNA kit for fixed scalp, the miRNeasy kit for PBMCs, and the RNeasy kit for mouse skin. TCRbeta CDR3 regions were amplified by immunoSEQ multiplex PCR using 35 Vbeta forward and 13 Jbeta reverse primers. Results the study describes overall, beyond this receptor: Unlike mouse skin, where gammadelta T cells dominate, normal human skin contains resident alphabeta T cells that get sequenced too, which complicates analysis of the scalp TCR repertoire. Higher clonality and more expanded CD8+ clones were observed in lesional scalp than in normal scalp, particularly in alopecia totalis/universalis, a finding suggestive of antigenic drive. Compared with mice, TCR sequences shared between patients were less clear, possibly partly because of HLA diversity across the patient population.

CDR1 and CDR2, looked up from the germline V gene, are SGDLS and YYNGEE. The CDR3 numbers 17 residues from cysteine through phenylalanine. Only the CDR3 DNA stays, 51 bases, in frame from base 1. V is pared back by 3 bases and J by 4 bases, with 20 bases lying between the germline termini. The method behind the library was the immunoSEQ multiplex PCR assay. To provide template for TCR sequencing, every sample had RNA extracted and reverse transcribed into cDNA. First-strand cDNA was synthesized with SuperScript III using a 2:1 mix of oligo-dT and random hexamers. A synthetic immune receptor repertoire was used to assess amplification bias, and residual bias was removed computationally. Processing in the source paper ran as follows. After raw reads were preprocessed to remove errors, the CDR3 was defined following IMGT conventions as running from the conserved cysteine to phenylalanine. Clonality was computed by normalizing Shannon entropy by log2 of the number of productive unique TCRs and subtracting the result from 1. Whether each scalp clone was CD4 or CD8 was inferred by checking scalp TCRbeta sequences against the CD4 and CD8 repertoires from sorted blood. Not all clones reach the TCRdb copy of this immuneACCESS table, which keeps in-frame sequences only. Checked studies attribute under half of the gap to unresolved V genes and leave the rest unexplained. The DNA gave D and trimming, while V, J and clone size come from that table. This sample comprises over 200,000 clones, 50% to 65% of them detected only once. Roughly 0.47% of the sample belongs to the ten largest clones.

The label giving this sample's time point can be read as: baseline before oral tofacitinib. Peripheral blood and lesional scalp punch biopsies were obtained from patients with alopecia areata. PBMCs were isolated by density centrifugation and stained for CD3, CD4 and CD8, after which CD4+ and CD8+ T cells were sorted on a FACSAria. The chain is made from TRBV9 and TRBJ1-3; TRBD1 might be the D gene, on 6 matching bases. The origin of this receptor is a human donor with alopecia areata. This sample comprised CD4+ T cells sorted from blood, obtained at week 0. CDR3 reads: CASSGAGTLRGGNTIYF. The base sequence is TGTGCCAGCAGCGGGGCCGGGACACTCAGGGGAGGAAACACCATATATTTT.